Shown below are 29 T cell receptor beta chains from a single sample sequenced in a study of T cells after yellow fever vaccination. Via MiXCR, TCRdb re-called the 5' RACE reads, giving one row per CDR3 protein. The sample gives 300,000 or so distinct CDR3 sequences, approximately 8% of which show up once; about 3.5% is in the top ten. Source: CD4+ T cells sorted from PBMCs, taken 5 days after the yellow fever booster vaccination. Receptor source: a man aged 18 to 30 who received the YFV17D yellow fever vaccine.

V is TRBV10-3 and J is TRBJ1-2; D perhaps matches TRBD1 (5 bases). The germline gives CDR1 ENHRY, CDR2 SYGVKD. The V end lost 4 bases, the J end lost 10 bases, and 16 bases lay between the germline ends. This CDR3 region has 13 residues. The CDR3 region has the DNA TGTGCCATCAGTGGGTCGCCGGGGCAAGACTACACCTTC. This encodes CAISGSPGQDYTF.

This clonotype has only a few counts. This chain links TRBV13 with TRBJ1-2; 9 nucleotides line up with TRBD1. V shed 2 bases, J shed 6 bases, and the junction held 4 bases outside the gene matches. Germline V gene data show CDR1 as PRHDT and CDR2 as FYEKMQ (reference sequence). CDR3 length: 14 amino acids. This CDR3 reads CASSLQGQGDGYTF. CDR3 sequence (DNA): TGTGCCAGCAGCTTACAGGGACAGGGAGATGGCTACACCTTC.

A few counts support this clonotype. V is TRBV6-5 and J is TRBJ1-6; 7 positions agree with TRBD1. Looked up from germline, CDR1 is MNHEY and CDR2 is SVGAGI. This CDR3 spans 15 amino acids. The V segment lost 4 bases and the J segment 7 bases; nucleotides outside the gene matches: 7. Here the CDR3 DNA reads TGTGCCAGCAGTTTCGTGACAGGGAGGAATTCACCCCTCCACTTT. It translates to CASSFVTGRNSPLHF.

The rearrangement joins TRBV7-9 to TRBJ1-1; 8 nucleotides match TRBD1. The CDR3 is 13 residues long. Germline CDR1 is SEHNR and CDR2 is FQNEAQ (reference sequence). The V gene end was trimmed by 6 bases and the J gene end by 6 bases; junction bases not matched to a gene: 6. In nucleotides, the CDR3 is TGTGCCAGCAGTTCTCAGGGGGCTGCTGAAGCTTTCTTT. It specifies CASSSQGAAEAFF.

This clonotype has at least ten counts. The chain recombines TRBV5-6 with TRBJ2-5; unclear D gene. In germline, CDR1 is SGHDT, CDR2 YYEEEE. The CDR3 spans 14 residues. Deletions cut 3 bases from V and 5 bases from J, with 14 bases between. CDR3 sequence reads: CASSWSRVRETQYF. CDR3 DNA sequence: TGTGCCAGCAGCTGGAGTAGGGTTCGGGAGACCCAGTACTTC.

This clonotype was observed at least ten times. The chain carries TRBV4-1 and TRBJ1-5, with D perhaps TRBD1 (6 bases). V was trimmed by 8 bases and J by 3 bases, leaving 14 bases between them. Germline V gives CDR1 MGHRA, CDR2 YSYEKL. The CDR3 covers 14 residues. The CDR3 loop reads CASGPQGNNQPQHF. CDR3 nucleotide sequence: TGCGCCAGCGGTCCACAGGGAAACAATCAGCCCCAGCATTTT.

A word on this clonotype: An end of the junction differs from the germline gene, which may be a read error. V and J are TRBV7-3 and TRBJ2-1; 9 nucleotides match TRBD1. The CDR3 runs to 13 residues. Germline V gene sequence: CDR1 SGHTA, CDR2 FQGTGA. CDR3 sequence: CASSLDRGPERFF. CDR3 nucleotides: TGTGCCAGCAGCTTGGACAGGGGCCCGGAGCGGTTCTTC. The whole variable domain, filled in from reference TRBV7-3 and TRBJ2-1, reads GAGVSQTPSNKVTEKGKYVELRCDPISGHTALYWYRQSLGQGPEFLIYFQGTGAADDSGLPNDRFFAVRPEGSVSTLKIQRTERGDSAVYLCASSLDRGPERFFGPGTRLTVL.

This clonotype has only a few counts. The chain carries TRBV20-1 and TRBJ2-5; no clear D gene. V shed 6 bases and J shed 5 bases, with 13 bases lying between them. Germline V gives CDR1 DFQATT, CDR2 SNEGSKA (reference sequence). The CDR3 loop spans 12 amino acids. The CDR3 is CSAYSRFETQYF. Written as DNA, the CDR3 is TGCAGTGCGTACAGTCGGTTCGAGACCCAGTACTTC.

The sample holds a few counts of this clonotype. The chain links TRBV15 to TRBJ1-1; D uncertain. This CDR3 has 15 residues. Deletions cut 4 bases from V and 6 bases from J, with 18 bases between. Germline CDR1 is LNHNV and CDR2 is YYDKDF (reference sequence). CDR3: CATSTTRRLGAEAFF. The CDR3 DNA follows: TGTGCCACCAGCACCACTAGGAGGTTGGGCGCTGAAGCTTTCTTT.

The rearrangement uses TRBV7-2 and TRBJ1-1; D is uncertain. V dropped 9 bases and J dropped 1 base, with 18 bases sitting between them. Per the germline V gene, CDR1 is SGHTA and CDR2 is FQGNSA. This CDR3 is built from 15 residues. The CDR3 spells CASSRSHRGNTEAFF. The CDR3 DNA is TGTGCCAGTTCCCGGAGCCACCGGGGGAACACTGAAGCTTTCTTT.

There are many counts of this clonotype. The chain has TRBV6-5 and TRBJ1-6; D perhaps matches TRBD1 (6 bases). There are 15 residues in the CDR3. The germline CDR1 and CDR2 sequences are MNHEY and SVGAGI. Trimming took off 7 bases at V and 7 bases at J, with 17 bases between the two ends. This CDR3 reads CASNHRGGRNSPLHF. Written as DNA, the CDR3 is TGTGCCAGCAACCATCGAGGGGGGAGGAATTCACCCCTCCACTTT.

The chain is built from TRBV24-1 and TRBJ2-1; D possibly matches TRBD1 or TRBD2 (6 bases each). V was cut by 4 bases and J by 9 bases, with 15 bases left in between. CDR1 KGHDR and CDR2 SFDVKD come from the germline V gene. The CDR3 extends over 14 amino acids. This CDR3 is CATSDSTGRPEQFF. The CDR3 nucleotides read TGTGCCACCAGTGACTCCACAGGGAGGCCTGAGCAGTTCTTC.

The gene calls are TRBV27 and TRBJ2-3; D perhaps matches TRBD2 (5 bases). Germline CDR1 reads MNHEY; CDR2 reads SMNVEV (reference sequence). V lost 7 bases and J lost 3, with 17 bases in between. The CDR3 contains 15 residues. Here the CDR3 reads CASNIRGGATDTQYF. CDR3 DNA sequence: TGTGCCAGCAATATAAGAGGAGGCGCAACAGATACGCAGTATTTT.

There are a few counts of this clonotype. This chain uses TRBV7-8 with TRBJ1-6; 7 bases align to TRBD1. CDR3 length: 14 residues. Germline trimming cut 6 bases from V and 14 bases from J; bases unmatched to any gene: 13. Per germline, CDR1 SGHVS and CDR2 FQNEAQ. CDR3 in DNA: TGTGCCAGCAGACCGACAGGGTTCTTTCGGTCCCTCCACTTT. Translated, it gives CASRPTGFFRSLHF.

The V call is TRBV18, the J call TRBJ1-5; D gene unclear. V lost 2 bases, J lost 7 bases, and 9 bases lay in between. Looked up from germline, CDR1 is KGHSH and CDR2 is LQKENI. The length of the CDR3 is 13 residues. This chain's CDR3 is CASSPSLWQPQHF. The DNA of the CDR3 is TGTGCCAGCTCACCAAGCCTTTGGCAGCCCCAGCATTTT.

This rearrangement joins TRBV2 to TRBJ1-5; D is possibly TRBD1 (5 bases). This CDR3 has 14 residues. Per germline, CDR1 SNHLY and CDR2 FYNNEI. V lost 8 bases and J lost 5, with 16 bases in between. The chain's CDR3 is CASLRDGKYQPQHF. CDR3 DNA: TGTGCCAGCCTTAGGGACGGAAAGTATCAGCCCCAGCATTTT.

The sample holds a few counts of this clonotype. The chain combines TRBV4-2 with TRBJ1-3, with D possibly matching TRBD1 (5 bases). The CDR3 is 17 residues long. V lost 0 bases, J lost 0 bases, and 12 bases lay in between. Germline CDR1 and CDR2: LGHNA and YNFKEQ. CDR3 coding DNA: TGTGCCAGCAGCCAAGAGGCCACAGGATACTCTGGAAACACCATATATTTT. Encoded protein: CASSQEATGYSGNTIYF.

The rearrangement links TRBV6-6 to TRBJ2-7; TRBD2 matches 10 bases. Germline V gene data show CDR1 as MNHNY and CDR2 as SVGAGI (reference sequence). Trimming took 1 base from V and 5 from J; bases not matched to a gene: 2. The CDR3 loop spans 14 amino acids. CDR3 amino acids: CASSYFGTSDEQYF. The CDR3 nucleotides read TGTGCCAGCAGTTACTTCGGGACTAGCGACGAGCAGTACTTC.

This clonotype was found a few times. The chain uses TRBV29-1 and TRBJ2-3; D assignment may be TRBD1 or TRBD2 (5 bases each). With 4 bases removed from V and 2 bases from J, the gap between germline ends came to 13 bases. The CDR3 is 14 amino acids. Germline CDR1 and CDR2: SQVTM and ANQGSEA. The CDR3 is CSVVSGLHTDTQYF. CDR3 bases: TGCAGCGTTGTTTCGGGGCTGCACACAGATACGCAGTATTTT.

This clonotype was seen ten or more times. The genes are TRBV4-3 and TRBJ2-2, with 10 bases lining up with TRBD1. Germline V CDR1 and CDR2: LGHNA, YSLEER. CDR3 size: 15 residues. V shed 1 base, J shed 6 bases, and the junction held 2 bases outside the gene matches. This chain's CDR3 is CASSQVGTGAGELFF. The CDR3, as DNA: TGCGCCAGCAGCCAAGTCGGGACAGGGGCCGGGGAGCTGTTTTTT.

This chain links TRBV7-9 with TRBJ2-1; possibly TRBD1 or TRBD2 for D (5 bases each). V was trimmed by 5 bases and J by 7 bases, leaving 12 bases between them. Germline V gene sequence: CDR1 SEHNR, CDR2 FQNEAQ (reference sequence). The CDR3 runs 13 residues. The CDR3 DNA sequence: TGTGCCAGCAGCCGGGGCGCCGGGAATGAGCAGTTCTTC. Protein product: CASSRGAGNEQFF. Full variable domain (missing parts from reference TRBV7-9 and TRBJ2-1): DTGVSQNPRHKITKRGQNVTFRCDPISEHNRLYWYRQTLGQGPEFLTYFQNEAQLEKSRLLSDRFSAERPKGSFSTLEIQRTEQGDSAMYLCASSRGAGNEQFFGPGTRLTVL.

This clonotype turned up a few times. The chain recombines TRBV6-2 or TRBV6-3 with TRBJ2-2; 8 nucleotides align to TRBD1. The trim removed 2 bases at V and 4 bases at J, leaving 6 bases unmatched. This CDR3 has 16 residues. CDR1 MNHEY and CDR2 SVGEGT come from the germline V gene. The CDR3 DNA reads TGTGCCAGCAGTTACCAGACAGGGGATATCACCGGGGAGCTGTTTTTT. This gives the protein CASSYQTGDITGELFF.

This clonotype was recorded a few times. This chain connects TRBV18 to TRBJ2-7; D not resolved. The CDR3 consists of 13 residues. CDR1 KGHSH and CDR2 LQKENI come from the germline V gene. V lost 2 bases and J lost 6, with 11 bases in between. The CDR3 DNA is TGTGCCAGCTCACCAACAGAAATGATCGAGCAGTACTTC. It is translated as CASSPTEMIEQYF. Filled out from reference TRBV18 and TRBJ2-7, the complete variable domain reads NAGVMQNPRHLVRRRGQEARLRCSPMKGHSHVYWYRQLPEEGLKFMVYLQKENIIDESGMPKERFSAEFPKEGPSILRIQQVVRGDSAAYFCASSPTEMIEQYFGPGTRLTVT.

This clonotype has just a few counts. The CDR3 reads CASSFFVAADTQYF. The CDR3 DNA reads TGTGCCAGCAGCTTTTTCGTGGCAGCGGATACGCAGTATTTT. The V call is TRBV7-2, the J call TRBJ2-3; no firm D call. Trimming pared 3 bases from V and 6 bases from J, leaving 13 bases between. Germline V gives CDR1 SGHTA, CDR2 FQGNSA. The CDR3 length is 14 residues.

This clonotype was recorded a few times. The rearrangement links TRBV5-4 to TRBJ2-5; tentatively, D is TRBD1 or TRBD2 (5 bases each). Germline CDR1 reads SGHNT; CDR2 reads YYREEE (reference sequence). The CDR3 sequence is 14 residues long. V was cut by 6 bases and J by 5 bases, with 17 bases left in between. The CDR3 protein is CASNRDPGIETQYF. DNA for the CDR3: TGTGCCAGCAACCGGGACCCCGGAATTGAGACCCAGTACTTC.

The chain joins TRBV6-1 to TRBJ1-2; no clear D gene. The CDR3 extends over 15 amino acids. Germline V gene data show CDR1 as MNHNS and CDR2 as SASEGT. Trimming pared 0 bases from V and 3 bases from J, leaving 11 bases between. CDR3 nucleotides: TGTGCCAGCAGTGAAGCGCTTGCAGAATACTATGGCTACACCTTC. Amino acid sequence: CASSEALAEYYGYTF.

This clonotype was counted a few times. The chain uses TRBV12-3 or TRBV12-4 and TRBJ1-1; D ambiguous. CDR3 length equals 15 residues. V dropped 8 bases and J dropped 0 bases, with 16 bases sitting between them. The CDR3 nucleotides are TGTGCCAGCTCCTCCTTAAGCACCCTGAACACTGAAGCTTTCTTT. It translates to CASSSLSTLNTEAFF.

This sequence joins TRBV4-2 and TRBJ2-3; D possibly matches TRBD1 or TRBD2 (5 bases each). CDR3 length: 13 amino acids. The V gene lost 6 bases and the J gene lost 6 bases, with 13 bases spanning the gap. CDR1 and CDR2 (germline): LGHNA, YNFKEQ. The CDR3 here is CASRGPAVDTQYF. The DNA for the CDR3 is TGTGCCAGCAGGGGACCAGCGGTGGATACGCAGTATTTT.

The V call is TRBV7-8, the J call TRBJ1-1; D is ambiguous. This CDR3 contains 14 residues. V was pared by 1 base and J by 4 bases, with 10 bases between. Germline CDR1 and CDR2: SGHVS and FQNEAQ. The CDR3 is CASSLEDWGTEAFF. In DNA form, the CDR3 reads TGTGCCAGCAGCTTAGAGGACTGGGGCACTGAAGCTTTCTTT.